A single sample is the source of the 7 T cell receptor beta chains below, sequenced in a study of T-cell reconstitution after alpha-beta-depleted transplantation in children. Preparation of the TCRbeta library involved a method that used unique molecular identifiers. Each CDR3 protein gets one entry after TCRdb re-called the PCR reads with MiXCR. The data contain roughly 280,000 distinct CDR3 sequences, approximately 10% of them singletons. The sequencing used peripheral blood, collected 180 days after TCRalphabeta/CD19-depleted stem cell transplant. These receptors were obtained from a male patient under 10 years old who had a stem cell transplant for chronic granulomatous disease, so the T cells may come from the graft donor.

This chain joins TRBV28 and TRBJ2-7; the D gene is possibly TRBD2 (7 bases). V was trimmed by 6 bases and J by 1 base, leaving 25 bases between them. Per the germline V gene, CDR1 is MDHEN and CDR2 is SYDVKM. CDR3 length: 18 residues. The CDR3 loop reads CASRTRRGGIKMSYEQYF. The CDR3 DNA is TGTGCCAGCAGAACCCGGAGGGGGGGAATTAAGATGTCCTACGAGCAGTACTTC.

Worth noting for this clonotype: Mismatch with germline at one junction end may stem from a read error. The CDR3 is CASSLFSVPGQAFPYEQYF. DNA for the CDR3: TGCGCCAGCAGTTTATTCAGCGTGCCGGGACAGGCTTTCCCCTACGAGCAGTACTTC. This sequence joins TRBV28 and TRBJ2-7; 8 nucleotides agree with TRBD1. The CDR3 contains 19 residues. Germline CDR1 is MDHEN and CDR2 is SYDVKM.

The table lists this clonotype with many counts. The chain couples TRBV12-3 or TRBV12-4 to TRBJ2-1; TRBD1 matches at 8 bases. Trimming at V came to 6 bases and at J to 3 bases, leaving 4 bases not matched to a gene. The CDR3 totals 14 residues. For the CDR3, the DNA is TGTGCCAGCAGCACAGGGGGGAACTACAATGAGCAGTTCTTC. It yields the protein CASSTGGNYNEQFF.

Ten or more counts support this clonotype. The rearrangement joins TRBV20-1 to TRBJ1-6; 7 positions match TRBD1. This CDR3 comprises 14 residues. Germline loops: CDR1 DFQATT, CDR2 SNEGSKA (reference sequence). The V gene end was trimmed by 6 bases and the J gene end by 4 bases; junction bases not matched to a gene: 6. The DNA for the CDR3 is TGCAGTGCGCGGGACAGCATTTATAATTCACCCCTCCACTTT. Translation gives CSARDSIYNSPLHF.

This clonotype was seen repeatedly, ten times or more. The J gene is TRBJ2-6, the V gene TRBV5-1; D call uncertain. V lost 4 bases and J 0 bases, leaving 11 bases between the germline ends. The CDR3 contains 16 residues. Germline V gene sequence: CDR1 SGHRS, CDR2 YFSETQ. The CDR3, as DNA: TGCGCCAGCAGCCCAGACGGTAACTCTGGGGCCAACGTCCTGACTTTC. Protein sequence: CASSPDGNSGANVLTF.

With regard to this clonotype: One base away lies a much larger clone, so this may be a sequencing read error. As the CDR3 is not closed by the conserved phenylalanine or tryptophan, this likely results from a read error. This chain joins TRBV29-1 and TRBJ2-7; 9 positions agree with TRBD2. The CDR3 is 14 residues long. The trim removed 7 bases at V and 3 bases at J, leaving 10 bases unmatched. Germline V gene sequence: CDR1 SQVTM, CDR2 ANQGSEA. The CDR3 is CSGRGGAGGYEQYS. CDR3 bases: TGCAGCGGAAGGGGGGGAGCGGGAGGCTACGAGCAGTACTCC.

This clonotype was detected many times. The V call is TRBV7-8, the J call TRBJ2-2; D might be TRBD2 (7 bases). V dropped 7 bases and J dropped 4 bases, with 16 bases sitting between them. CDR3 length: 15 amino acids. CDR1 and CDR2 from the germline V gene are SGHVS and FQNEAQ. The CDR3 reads CASNQRGGITGELFF. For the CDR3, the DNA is TGTGCCAGCAACCAGAGGGGGGGGATCACCGGGGAGCTGTTTTTT.